The entry that follows covers one TCR beta chain sequence. The data were obtained in a study of blood T cell repertoires in COVID-19. Study details: PBMCs, B-cell-depleted T cells, or T cells were the source of the cDNA or gDNA that made up the material.

Study processing details: Counts of nucleated cells, estimated from reference gene primer amplification, were obtained. Profiling relied on immunoSEQ multiplex PCR, and the TCRdb table lists in-frame clones only, not all of them. V and J calls and clone size are those listed in that table; D and trimming were worked out from the DNA. The data hold about 240,000 clones, with 75% to 90% observed a single time. There are 13 residues in the CDR3. Per germline, CDR1 LGHDT and CDR2 YNNKEL (reference sequence). Trimming took off 1 base at V and 3 bases at J, with 7 bases between the two ends. This clonotype was obtained from a woman in her sixties or seventies with active or convalescent COVID-19. The chain links TRBV3-1 (or the pseudogene TRBV3-2) to TRBJ2-7, with D uncertain. Sequencing input: peripheral blood. CDR3 residues: CASSQGGDYEQYF. In DNA form, the CDR3 reads TGTGCCAGCAGCCAAGGCGGCGACTACGAGCAGTACTTC.